Listed here are 26 T cell receptor beta chains from one sample, sequenced in a study of Tregs in tolerant kidney transplant recipients. Generated by immunoSEQ multiplex PCR, the TCRdb table keeps only in-frame clones and is missing some. The top ten hold more than 0.35% of the sample, which has 69,000 or so clones, 85% to 90% seen once. The sequencing here drew on CD4+ T cells from blood, taken before the transplant. The receptors here all came from a human donor who received a combined kidney and bone marrow transplant.

This clone showed up just once. Here the CDR3 DNA reads TGTGCCAGCAGTTACGCCAGCCAGACAGCCTACGAGCAGTACTTC. Amino acids: CASSYASQTAYEQYF. This chain links TRBV6-5 with TRBJ2-7; tentative D call: TRBD1 (5 bases). This CDR3 spans 15 amino acids. V was trimmed by 2 bases and J by 2 bases, leaving 13 bases between them. Germline values: CDR1 MNHEY, CDR2 SVGAGI.

This clone appeared a single time. The rearrangement joins TRBV14 to TRBJ2-7, with TRBD1 matching 7 bases. V lost 1 base and J lost 3; bases outside the gene matches: 9. The CDR3 sequence is 16 residues long. Looked up from germline, CDR1 is SGHDN and CDR2 is FVKESK. In DNA, the CDR3 is TGTGCCAGCAGCCAAGGACAGGGCCTCCTTTTCTACGAGCAGTACTTC. Translation: CASSQGQGLLFYEQYF.

The chain employs TRBV29-1 and TRBJ2-1, with TRBD2 identical over 15 bases. The CDR3 spans 17 residues. Germline CDR1 and CDR2: SQVTM and ANQGSEA. V dropped 6 bases and J dropped 2; count of bases not matched to a gene: 8. In nucleotides, the CDR3 is TGCAGCGTCCCCCGGACTAGCGGGAGGGCGGCCTACAATGAGCAGTTCTTC. The encoded protein is CSVPRTSGRAAYNEQFF.

CDR3 nucleotides: TGTGCCTGGAGTGGTCCCTCGGCCTACAATGAGCAGTTCTTC. The encoded protein is CAWSGPSAYNEQFF. The V and J genes are TRBV30 and TRBJ2-1; unclear D gene. Trimming removed 1 base at V and 2 bases at J, with 9 bases between. The CDR3 is made up of 14 amino acids. Germline V gene data show CDR1 as GTSNPN and CDR2 as SVGIG (reference sequence).

The chain employs TRBV4-3 and TRBJ1-4, with a tentative D call TRBD1 (5 bases). Trimming shortened V by 0 bases and J by 7 bases, and 15 bases separated the two germline ends. Germline assignment: CDR1 LGHNA and CDR2 YSLEER. The CDR3 consists of 16 residues. CDR3 sequence reads: CASSQEPARVGEKLFF. DNA for the CDR3: TGCGCCAGCAGCCAAGAGCCAGCCAGGGTGGGTGAAAAACTGTTTTTT.

The chain is built from TRBV5-4 and TRBJ2-1; TRBD2 aligns across 7 bases. The CDR3 runs 15 residues. Per the germline V gene, CDR1 is SGHNT and CDR2 is YYREEE (reference sequence). V was clipped by 4 bases and J by 4 bases; unmatched bases: 8. The CDR3, as DNA: TGTGCCAGCAGCACGCCGGGGAGGGGTTACAATGAGCAGTTCTTC. Translating gives CASSTPGRGYNEQFF.

V is TRBV18 and J is TRBJ2-2; 8 bases align to TRBD2. CDR1 KGHSH and CDR2 LQKENI come from the germline V gene. V trimming: 6 bases; J trimming: 0 bases; junction bases outside the gene matches: 6. The CDR3 consists of 16 residues. In DNA, the CDR3 is TGTGCCAGCTCGCCGACTAGCGCTTCGAACACCGGGGAGCTGTTTTTT. It codes for CASSPTSASNTGELFF.

The chain carries TRBV5-1 and TRBJ2-5, with D perhaps matching TRBD2 (5 bases). Germline CDR1 reads SGHRS; CDR2 reads YFSETQ. V lost 3 bases, J lost 1 base, and 13 bases lay in between. The CDR3 loop spans 15 amino acids. DNA of the CDR3: TGCGCCAGCAGCTCGGATCCTAGCAGCCAAGAGACCCAGTACTTC. Protein product: CASSSDPSSQETQYF.

The chain recombines TRBV30 with TRBJ1-4; no definite D call. Trimming cost V 5 bases and J 2 bases, with 9 bases left between them. CDR3 length equals 13 residues. CDR1 and CDR2 from the germline V gene are GTSNPN and SVGIG (reference sequence). The CDR3 nucleotides are TGTGCCTGGTGGAGGCCGACTAATGAAAAACTGTTTTTT. Translation gives CAWWRPTNEKLFF.

The chain employs TRBV28 and TRBJ2-7; TRBD1 aligns across 9 bases. The CDR3 consists of 16 residues. Trimming at V came to 5 bases and at J to 2 bases, leaving 10 bases not matched to a gene. The germline V gene has CDR1 MDHEN and CDR2 SYDVKM. CDR3 nucleotide sequence: TGTGCCAGCAGTGCGCCGGGACAGGGTAATCCCTACGAGCAGTACTTC. Protein product: CASSAPGQGNPYEQYF.

V is TRBV29-1 and J is TRBJ1-5; 7 bases fit TRBD1. Germline V gene lookup returns CDR1 SQVTM and CDR2 ANQGSEA. The ends lost 5 bases at V and 5 bases at J; junction bases unmatched: 6. The CDR3 is 13 residues long. CDR3 coding DNA: TGCAGCGTTCAAGGGACAGTCTATCAGCCCCAGCATTTT. It encodes CSVQGTVYQPQHF.

The chain employs TRBV6-5 and TRBJ2-1, with TRBD2 matching 8 bases. The CDR3 totals 16 residues. From germline, CDR1 is MNHEY and CDR2 SVGAGI. V trimming: 0 bases; J trimming: 5 bases; junction bases outside the gene matches: 6. The CDR3: CASSYSASGLDNEQFF. The CDR3 DNA sequence: TGTGCCAGCAGTTACTCGGCTAGCGGGTTGGACAATGAGCAGTTCTTC.

The chain links TRBV5-1 to TRBJ1-1; D remains ambiguous. Germline CDR1 and CDR2: SGHRS and YFSETQ. The V and J ends lost 2 bases and 0 bases respectively, with 5 bases between them. CDR3 size: 13 residues. CDR3: CASSFEVNTEAFF. The CDR3 bases are TGCGCCAGCAGCTTCGAGGTGAACACTGAAGCTTTCTTT.

The chain employs TRBV11-2 and TRBJ2-7, with D perhaps matching TRBD2 (5 bases). The CDR3 covers 13 residues. Germline CDR1 SGHAT, CDR2 FQNNGV. V was cut by 3 bases and J by 0 bases, with 6 bases left in between. The CDR3 bases are TGTGCCAGCAGCTTGACTACCTCCTACGAGCAGTACTTC. Translated, it gives CASSLTTSYEQYF.

The rearrangement links TRBV14 to TRBJ1-3; D is uncertain. Trimming left V 0 bases short and J 0 bases short, with 18 bases between. This CDR3 region has 19 residues. Per germline, CDR1 SGHDN and CDR2 FVKESK. The CDR3 coding sequence is TGTGCCAGCAGCCAAGAAGGCGGGAGGGCCCGCTTCTCTGGAAACACCATATATTTT. This gives the protein CASSQEGGRARFSGNTIYF.

The chain carries TRBV10-3 and TRBJ1-5; TRBD1 might be the D (6 bases). This CDR3 contains 14 residues. Germline lookup yields CDR1 ENHRY and CDR2 SYGVKD. V gave up 2 bases and J gave up 6 bases, with 11 bases separating them. CDR3 DNA: TGTGCCATCAGTGAGACGGCCAGGGGTCAGCCCCAGCATTTT. Its translation is CAISETARGQPQHF.

The chain links TRBV10-1 to TRBJ2-1; 11 positions match TRBD1. In germline, CDR1 is WNHNN, CDR2 SYGVQD (reference sequence). CDR3 length: 16 residues. The V and J ends lost 4 bases and 7 bases, in that order; junction bases with no gene match: 9. The CDR3 DNA reads TGCGCCAGCAGTGGTACCGGGACAGGGGGAGTTAATGAGCAGTTCTTC. This translates into CASSGTGTGGVNEQFF.

The rearrangement joins TRBV15 to TRBJ2-5; D may be TRBD1 (5 bases). V lost 0 bases to trimming and J lost 5 bases, with 10 bases between them. The germline V gene has CDR1 LNHNV and CDR2 YYDKDF (reference sequence). This CDR3 is built from 14 residues. CDR3 bases: TGTGCCACCAGCAGAGATCATGGGGCCGAGACCCAGTACTTC. Translating gives CATSRDHGAETQYF.

The V gene is TRBV5-1, the J gene TRBJ2-1; 10 bases are a match to TRBD1. The germline gives CDR1 SGHRS, CDR2 YFSETQ. The CDR3 consists of 15 residues. The V and J ends lost 3 bases and 6 bases, in that order; junction bases with no gene match: 6. CDR3 nucleotide sequence: TGCGCCAGCAGCTGGGTGGGACAGGGGACCAATGAGCAGTTCTTC. This translates into CASSWVGQGTNEQFF.

The genes are TRBV28 and TRBJ2-1; 13 bases are shared with TRBD2. The CDR3 totals 15 residues. Germline-derived CDR1 and CDR2 are MDHEN and SYDVKM. V lost 4 bases to trimming and J lost 7 bases; unmatched junction nucleotides: 4. The CDR3 region has the DNA TGTGCCAGCAGTTCGACTAGCGGGAGGAGGAATGAGCAGTTCTTC. It codes for CASSSTSGRRNEQFF.

The chain is built from TRBV10-3 and TRBJ1-5; D is perhaps TRBD1 (6 bases). Looked up from germline, CDR1 is ENHRY and CDR2 is SYGVKD. The CDR3 runs to 16 residues. The V and J ends lost 0 bases and 1 base respectively, with 10 bases between them. For the CDR3, the DNA is TGTGCCATCAGTGAGTCGCTCGGACAGAGCAATCAGCCCCAGCATTTT. Translating gives CAISESLGQSNQPQHF.

The chain couples TRBV7-2 to TRBJ2-2; 9 nucleotides align to TRBD1. CDR1 SGHTA and CDR2 FQGNSA come from the germline V gene. The CDR3 runs to 15 residues. V lost 6 bases, J lost 6 bases, and 8 bases stayed unmatched. The CDR3 here is CASRQQGAWSGELFF. The CDR3, as DNA: TGTGCCAGCAGGCAACAGGGGGCCTGGTCCGGGGAGCTGTTTTTT.

The chain carries TRBV18 and TRBJ2-1; 9 bases line up with TRBD2. This CDR3 has 14 residues. The V gene end was trimmed by 3 bases and the J gene end by 6 bases; junction bases not matched to a gene: 3. CDR1 KGHSH and CDR2 LQKENI come from the germline V gene. CDR3 sequence reads: CASSPGTSSNEQFF. CDR3 in DNA: TGTGCCAGCTCACCCGGGACTAGCAGCAATGAGCAGTTCTTC.

This clone was found once. The CDR3: CASSQDIGSSYNEQFF. CDR3 sequence (DNA): TGCGCCAGCAGCCAAGATATCGGGAGCTCCTACAATGAGCAGTTCTTC. The gene calls are TRBV4-3 and TRBJ2-1; D may be TRBD2 (6 bases). Germline V gene sequence: CDR1 LGHNA, CDR2 YSLEER. Trimming shortened V by 0 bases and J by 0 bases, and 9 bases separated the two germline ends. There are 16 residues in the CDR3.

The rearrangement uses TRBV5-1 and TRBJ1-1; TRBD1 is a possible D gene (6 bases). V shed 4 bases and J shed 0 bases, with 10 bases lying between them. This CDR3 is built from 14 residues. The germline CDR1 and CDR2 sequences are SGHRS and YFSETQ. The CDR3 DNA reads as TGCGCCAGCAGCGCGGGGGCGTTGAACACTGAAGCTTTCTTT. As protein: CASSAGALNTEAFF.

V is TRBV5-1 and J is TRBJ2-5, with D possibly being TRBD2 (5 bases). The germline V gene has CDR1 SGHRS and CDR2 YFSETQ. This CDR3 has 15 amino acids. V lost 1 base and J 2 bases, leaving 12 bases between the germline ends. The CDR3 region is CASSLPEGGQETQYF. In nucleotides, the CDR3 is TGCGCCAGCAGCTTGCCTGAGGGCGGACAAGAGACCCAGTACTTC. The whole variable domain, filled in from reference TRBV5-1 and TRBJ2-5, reads KAGVTQTPRYLIKTRGQQVTLSCSPISGHRSVSWYQQTPGQGLQFLFEYFSETQRNKGNFPGRFSGRQFSNSRSEMNVSTLELGDSALYLCASSLPEGGQETQYFGPGTRLLVL.